This T cell receptor beta chain was found in a study of post-analysis software for immune sequencing data. Details on this clonotype: No antigen is known for it.

Researchers reported that TCR beta cDNA libraries carried unique molecular identifiers. From the PCR reads, TCRdb called clonotypes with MiXCR, one entry per CDR3 protein. The sample holds some 800,000 distinct CDR3 sequences; about 45% are singletons and the top ten take roughly 5%. Study results and caveats: Patients showed TRBV5-6, TRBV5-1 and TRBV20-1 among 4 or 5 TRBV segments more frequent than in controls. Controls' normalized Chao1 diversity significantly exceeded that of multiple sclerosis patients.

Germline CDR1 reads DFQATT; CDR2 reads SNEGSKA (reference sequence). The CDR3 sequence is 17 residues long. V was clipped by 5 bases and J by 8 bases; unmatched bases: 15. The TCR originated in a girl aged 10-17 years with multiple sclerosis. The sample consisted of blood. The J gene is TRBJ2-1, the V gene TRBV20-1, with 13 nucleotides matching TRBD2. The CDR3 loop reads CSAPYPRTSGSIDEQFF. In DNA form, the CDR3 reads TGCAGTGCTCCATACCCCCGGACTAGCGGGAGTATTGATGAGCAGTTCTTC.